The text below deals with one T cell receptor beta chain. The antigen is not known. Generated by immunoSEQ multiplex PCR, the TCRdb table keeps only in-frame clones and is missing some. Counted here are nearly 750,000 clones, about two thirds occurring once; the ten biggest clones make up more than 1.5%. With V trimmed by 4 bases and J by 7 bases, 8 bases remained unmatched. Germline CDR1 reads SNHLY; CDR2 reads FYNNEI. The CDR3 is 14 amino acids. The sample is drawn from a study of shared clonotypes between healthy human individuals. Notes on the study in general: Investigators expected sequencing depth to affect clonotype sharing among donors.

The CD4+ fraction was divided into a CD45RA+ naive subset and a CD45RA-negative memory subset. The TCR sequence derives from a woman in her 30s in good health. The chain links TRBV2 to TRBJ2-7; TRBD1 matches 9 bases. Input material: memory CD4+ T cells sorted from blood. Subset in this sample: CD45RA-negative fraction. In DNA, the CDR3 is TGTGCCAGCAGTGTTCCGGGACAGGGAGGAGAGCAGTACTTC. Protein sequence: CASSVPGQGGEQYF.